Below, one TCR beta chain is given with its context. This sample is drawn from a study of blood T cell repertoires in COVID-19. Original analysis: Estimated nucleated cell counts came from reference gene primer amplification. Assay used: immunoSEQ multiplex PCR; TCRdb lists only in-frame clones, some missing. The V and J calls and clone size were taken over from that table, and D and trimming were inferred from the DNA. In the table there are 130,000 to 150,000 clones, 75% to 85% of which are singletons. Between the trimmed V and J ends, which lost 0 bases and 0 bases, there was a span of 17 bases. CDR1 is SGHRS and CDR2 is YFSETQ in the germline V gene. The CDR3 is made up of 18 amino acids.

This TCR was recovered from a man between 65 and 80 years old who had recovered from COVID-19. Material: peripheral blood. The chain links TRBV5-1 to TRBJ2-3; weak D call: TRBD1 (5 bases). The CDR3 DNA is TGCGCCAGCAGCTTGGCCCTTCTAGACAGCTCTAGCACAGATACGCAGTATTTT. It codes for CASSLALLDSSSTDTQYF.